Described below is a single TCR beta chain sequence and its context. The target antigen is unknown. This record belongs to a study of cytomegalovirus exposure and HLA in healthy donors. The PCR was carried out with 60 Vbeta primers and 13 Jbeta primers. Profiling relied on immunoSEQ multiplex PCR, and the TCRdb table lists in-frame clones only, not all of them. The sample consists of approximately 130,000 clones, 70% to 80% of them appearing once. Whole-study findings and limits: In a later analysis, V- and J-gene trimming of beta chains associated with a DCLRE1C missense variant, replicated independently.

Germline V gene lookup returns CDR1 MDHEN and CDR2 SYDVKM. This CDR3 is 15 amino acids long. V was trimmed by 1 base and J by 3 bases, leaving 9 bases between them. This TCR was sampled from a man aged 25-45 years in good health and CMV-seronegative. This chain uses TRBV28 with TRBJ1-4; D not certain. The material sequenced was PBMCs. In DNA form, the CDR3 reads TGTGCCAGCAGTTTATTTCGGTTCTCTAATGAAAAACTGTTTTTT. Protein product: CASSLFRFSNEKLFF. The entire variable domain, with the rest obtained from reference TRBV28 and TRBJ1-4, is as follows: DVKVTQSSRYLVKRTGEKVFLECVQDMDHENMFWYRQDPGLGLRLIYFSYDVKMKEKGDIPEGYSVSREKKERFSLILESASTNQTSMYLCASSLFRFSNEKLFFGSGTQLSVL.